One and the same sample provided the 14 T cell receptor beta chains below, sequenced in a study of OX40 agonist ivuxolimab in advanced cancers. The data were produced by immunoSEQ multiplex PCR, yet TCRdb's version contains in-frame clones alone and is incomplete. The sample has about 74,000 clones; more than 70% are singletons. This material consisted of CD4+ or CD8+ T cells sorted from blood, taken in a trial of the OX40 agonist ivuxolimab. Receptors were obtained from an adult with an advanced solid tumor such as melanoma, head and neck, liver or kidney cancer.

The rearrangement links TRBV7-2 to TRBJ2-7, with TRBD2 matching over 9 bases. Germline values: CDR1 SGHTA, CDR2 FQGNSA. CDR3 length: 14 amino acids. After removal of 6 bases from V and 1 base from J, the junction contained 4 bases not matched to a gene. CDR3 region: CASSPTSGSYEQYF. CDR3 in DNA: TGTGCCAGCAGTCCCACTAGCGGGTCCTACGAGCAGTACTTC. Together with reference TRBV7-2 and TRBJ2-7, the CDR3 gives the full variable domain: GAGVSQSPSNKVTEKGKDVELRCDPISGHTALYWYRQSLGQGLEFLIYFQGNSAPDKSGLPSDRFSAERTGGSVSTLTIQRTQQEDSAVYLCASSPTSGSYEQYFGPGTRLTVT.

The chain has TRBV10-2 and TRBJ2-7; TRBD2 matches 13 bases. The trim removed 6 bases at V and 3 bases at J, leaving 11 bases unmatched. Per germline, CDR1 WSHSY and CDR2 SAAADI. There are 17 residues in the CDR3. The CDR3 is CASRGLAGSHLFYEQYF. In DNA form, the CDR3 reads TGCGCCAGCAGGGGACTAGCGGGATCCCATTTATTCTACGAGCAGTACTTC.

The chain uses TRBV7-2 and TRBJ1-2; D ambiguous. This CDR3 spans 14 amino acids. Germline CDR1 reads SGHTA; CDR2 reads FQGNSA. Trimming shortened V by 1 base and J by 8 bases, and 14 bases separated the two germline ends. CDR3: CASSLGAPNNGYTF. CDR3 coding DNA: TGTGCCAGCAGCTTAGGCGCCCCCAACAACGGCTACACCTTC.

This chain joins TRBV5-1 and TRBJ2-2; D may correspond to TRBD1 or TRBD2 (5 bases each). The CDR3 has 12 amino acids. V was cut by 7 bases and J by 5 bases, with 9 bases left in between. Germline values: CDR1 SGHRS, CDR2 YFSETQ. For the CDR3, the DNA is TGCGCCAGCGGCGAGGGGACCGGGGAGCTGTTTTTT. The encoded protein is CASGEGTGELFF.

This clone appeared once. The genes are TRBV29-1 and TRBJ1-5, with 8 bases fitting TRBD1. The V and J ends lost 5 bases and 3 bases, in that order; junction bases with no gene match: 12. Germline CDR1 reads SQVTM; CDR2 reads ANQGSEA. The length of the CDR3 is 16 residues. In DNA, the CDR3 is TGCAGCGTTTTATCTGGGGGGACAGGTAACAATCAGCCCCAGCATTTT. Translated, it gives CSVLSGGTGNNQPQHF. Using reference TRBV29-1 and TRBJ1-5 for the parts outside the CDR3, the full variable domain is SAVISQKPSRDICQRGTSLTIQCQVDSQVTMMFWYRQQPGQSLTLIATANQGSEATYESGFVIDKFPISRPNLTFSTLTVSNMSPEDSSIYLCSVLSGGTGNNQPQHFGDGTRLSIL.

This clone was found many times. This chain connects TRBV25-1 to TRBJ2-7; weak D call: TRBD1 (6 bases). The CDR3 covers 15 residues. The ends were cut back, 4 bases at V and 2 bases at J, with 15 bases in the middle. Looked up from germline, CDR1 is MGHDK and CDR2 is SYGVNS. The CDR3 region has the DNA TGTGCCAGCAGTGGTGGGACACACCCTCCCTACGAGCAGTACTTC. This codes for CASSGGTHPPYEQYF.

CDR3: CASSPRGSETQYF. The DNA for the CDR3 is TGTGCCAGCTCCCCTAGGGGGTCAGAGACCCAGTACTTC. The chain couples TRBV18 to TRBJ2-5; D is perhaps TRBD1 (6 bases). Germline lookup yields CDR1 KGHSH and CDR2 LQKENI. CDR3 size: 13 residues. V was pared by 6 bases and J by 4 bases, with 12 bases between.

The chain couples TRBV30 to TRBJ2-7; TRBD2 matches at 7 bases. The germline CDR1 and CDR2 sequences are GTSNPN and SVGIG (reference sequence). V trimming: 4 bases; J trimming: 4 bases; junction bases outside the gene matches: 7. The CDR3 sequence is 13 residues long. This chain's CDR3 is CAWKGRGRYEQYF. As DNA, the CDR3 is TGTGCCTGGAAGGGGAGGGGAAGGTACGAGCAGTACTTC.

V is TRBV20-1 and J is TRBJ2-3, with 7 positions matching TRBD1. Trimming removed 6 bases from V and 6 bases from J; junction bases left unmatched: 3. The CDR3 runs to 11 residues. Germline values: CDR1 DFQATT, CDR2 SNEGSKA (reference sequence). CDR3 coding DNA: TGCAGTGCAGTGACAGGGGATACGCAGTATTTT. Translation gives CSAVTGDTQYF.

The gene calls are TRBV5-1 and TRBJ2-3; D not resolved. The germline gives CDR1 SGHRS, CDR2 YFSETQ. V shed 1 base and J shed 0 bases, with 6 bases lying between them. This CDR3 spans 14 amino acids. As DNA, the CDR3 is TGCGCCAGCAGCTTGCGGCGGAGCACAGATACGCAGTATTTT. Translating it yields CASSLRRSTDTQYF.

V usage is TRBV5-4 and J usage is TRBJ2-7; D ambiguous. Trimming cost V 1 base and J 6 bases, with 11 bases left between them. This CDR3 has 13 residues. Germline CDR1 reads SGHNT; CDR2 reads YYREEE (reference sequence). Here the CDR3 DNA reads TGTGCCAGCAGCTTGAATGGGGTCGGCGAGCAGTACTTC. It codes for CASSLNGVGEQYF.

The chain is built from TRBV4-1 and TRBJ1-2; 9 bases are a match to TRBD1. Trimming cost V 3 bases and J 5 bases; bases outside gene matches: 10. The CDR3 has 16 amino acids. Germline lookup yields CDR1 MGHRA and CDR2 YSYEKL. The CDR3 DNA follows: TGCGCCAGCAGCCATTACCCGGGACAGGGAGGGTATGGCTACACCTTC. Translated: CASSHYPGQGGYGYTF.

V and J are TRBV2 and TRBJ1-5; 8 bases align to TRBD1. The CDR3 sequence is 15 residues long. The V gene end was trimmed by 2 bases and the J gene end by 5 bases; junction bases not matched to a gene: 5. Germline V gives CDR1 SNHLY, CDR2 FYNNEI. The CDR3 DNA is TGTGCCAGCAGTGAATGGGGACAGGCATATCAGCCCCAGCATTTT. This codes for CASSEWGQAYQPQHF.

This chain uses TRBV7-9 with TRBJ2-1, with D possibly TRBD2 on 6 matching bases. The CDR3 extends over 13 amino acids. In germline, CDR1 is SEHNR, CDR2 FQNEAQ (reference sequence). The V and J ends lost 5 bases and 10 bases respectively, with 15 bases between them. DNA of the CDR3: TGTGCCAGCAGCATAAGGAGGGCAGGGGAGCAGTTCTTC. This encodes CASSIRRAGEQFF.